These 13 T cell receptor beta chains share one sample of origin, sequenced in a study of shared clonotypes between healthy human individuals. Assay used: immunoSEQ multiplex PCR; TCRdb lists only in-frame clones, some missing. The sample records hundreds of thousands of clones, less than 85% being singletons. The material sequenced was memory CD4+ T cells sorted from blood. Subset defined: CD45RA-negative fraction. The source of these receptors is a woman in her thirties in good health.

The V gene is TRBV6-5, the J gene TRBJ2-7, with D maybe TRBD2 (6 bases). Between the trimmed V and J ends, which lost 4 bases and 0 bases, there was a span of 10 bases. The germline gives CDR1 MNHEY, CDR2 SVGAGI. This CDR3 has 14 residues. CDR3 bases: TGTGCCAGCAGTTCGGGACTTTCCTCCTACGAGCAGTACTTC. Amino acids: CASSSGLSSYEQYF.

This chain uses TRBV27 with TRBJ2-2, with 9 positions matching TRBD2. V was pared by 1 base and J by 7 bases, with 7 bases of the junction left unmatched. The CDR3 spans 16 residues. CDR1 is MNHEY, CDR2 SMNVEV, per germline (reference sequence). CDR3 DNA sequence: TGTGCCAGCAGTTTATGGGCGGGAGGGCCCGGCGGGGAGCTGTTTTTT. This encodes CASSLWAGGPGGELFF.

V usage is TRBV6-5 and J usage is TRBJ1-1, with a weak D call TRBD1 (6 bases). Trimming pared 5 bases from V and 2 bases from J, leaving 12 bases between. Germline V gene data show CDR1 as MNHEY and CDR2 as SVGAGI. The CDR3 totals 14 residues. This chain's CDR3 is CASSGRGTNTEAFF. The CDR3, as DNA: TGTGCCAGCAGTGGCCGGGGGACAAACACTGAAGCTTTCTTT.

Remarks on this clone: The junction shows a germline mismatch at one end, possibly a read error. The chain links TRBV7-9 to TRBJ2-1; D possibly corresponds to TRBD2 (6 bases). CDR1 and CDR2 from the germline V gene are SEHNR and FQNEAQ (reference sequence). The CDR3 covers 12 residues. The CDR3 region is CASSLVGTSWVF. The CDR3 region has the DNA TGTGCCAGCAGCTTAGTTGGGACTTCCTGGGTCTTC.

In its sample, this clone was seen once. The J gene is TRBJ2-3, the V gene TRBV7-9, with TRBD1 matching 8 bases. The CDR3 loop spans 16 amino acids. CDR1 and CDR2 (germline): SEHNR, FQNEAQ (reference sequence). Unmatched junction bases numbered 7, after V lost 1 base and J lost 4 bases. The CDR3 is CASSLGQGARADTQYF. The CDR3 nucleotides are TGTGCCAGCAGCTTAGGGCAGGGGGCTCGGGCAGATACGCAGTATTTT. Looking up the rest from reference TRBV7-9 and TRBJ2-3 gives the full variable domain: DTGVSQNPRHKITKRGQNVTFRCDPISEHNRLYWYRQTLGQGPEFLTYFQNEAQLEKSRLLSDRFSAERPKGSFSTLEIQRTEQGDSAMYLCASSLGQGARADTQYFGPGTRLTVL.

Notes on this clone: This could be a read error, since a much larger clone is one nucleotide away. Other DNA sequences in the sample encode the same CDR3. In DNA form, the CDR3 reads TGTGCCAGCAGCCAGGCTAGGGAGACCCAGTACTTC. As protein: CASSQARETQYF. J is TRBJ2-5 and V is TRBV14; D remains ambiguous. Deletions cut 3 bases from V and 5 bases from J, with 7 bases between. Per germline, CDR1 SGHDN and CDR2 FVKESK. This CDR3 contains 12 residues.

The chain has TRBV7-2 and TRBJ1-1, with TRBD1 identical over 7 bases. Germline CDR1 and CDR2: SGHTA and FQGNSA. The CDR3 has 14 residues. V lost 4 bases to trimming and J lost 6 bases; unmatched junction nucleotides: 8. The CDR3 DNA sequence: TGTGCCAGCAGCTATATACAGGGGATCCCTGAAGCTTTCTTT. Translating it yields CASSYIQGIPEAFF.

Here the CDR3 reads CASSPPGQSSTDTQYF. In DNA form, the CDR3 reads TGTGCCAGCTCACCACCGGGACAGTCTAGCACAGATACGCAGTATTTT. V usage is TRBV18 and J usage is TRBJ2-3; TRBD1 aligns across 7 bases. Trimming at V came to 0 bases and at J to 0 bases, leaving 3 bases not matched to a gene. Germline V gene sequence: CDR1 KGHSH, CDR2 LQKENI. The CDR3 covers 16 residues.

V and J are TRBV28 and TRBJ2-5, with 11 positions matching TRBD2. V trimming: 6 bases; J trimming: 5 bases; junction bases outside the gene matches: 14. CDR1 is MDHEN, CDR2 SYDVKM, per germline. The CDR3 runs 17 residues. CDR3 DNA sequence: TGTGCCAGCAGCCCCCGGGGTAGCGGGAGGGCCGTCGAGACCCAGTACTTC. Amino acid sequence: CASSPRGSGRAVETQYF.

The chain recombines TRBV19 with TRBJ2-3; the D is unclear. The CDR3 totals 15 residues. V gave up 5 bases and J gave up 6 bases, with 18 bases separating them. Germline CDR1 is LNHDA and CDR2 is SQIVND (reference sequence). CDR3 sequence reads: CASSRRVTVTDTQYF. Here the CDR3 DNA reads TGTGCCAGTAGTCGGCGCGTCACCGTAACGGATACGCAGTATTTT. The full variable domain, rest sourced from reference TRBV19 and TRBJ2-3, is DGGITQSPKYLFRKEGQNVTLSCEQNLNHDAMYWYRQDPGQGLRLIYYSQIVNDFQKGDIAEGYSVSREKKESFPLTVTSAQKNPTAFYLCASSRRVTVTDTQYFGPGTRLTVL.

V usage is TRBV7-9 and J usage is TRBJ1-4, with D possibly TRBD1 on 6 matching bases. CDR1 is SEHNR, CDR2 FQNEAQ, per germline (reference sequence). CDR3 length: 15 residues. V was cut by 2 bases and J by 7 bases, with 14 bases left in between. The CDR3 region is CASSLPRGGREKLFF. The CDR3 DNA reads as TGTGCCAGCAGCTTACCGAGGGGGGGCCGTGAAAAACTGTTTTTT.

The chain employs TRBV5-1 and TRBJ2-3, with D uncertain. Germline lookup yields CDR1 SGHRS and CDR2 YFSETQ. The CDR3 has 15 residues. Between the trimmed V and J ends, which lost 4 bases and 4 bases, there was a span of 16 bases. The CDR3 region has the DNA TGCGCCAGCAGCGCCGGGCCCCGGGCCCCAGATACGCAGTATTTT. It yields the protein CASSAGPRAPDTQYF.

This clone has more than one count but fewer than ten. CDR3 in amino acids: CASSQIDLGLAAYEQYF. The CDR3 nucleotides are TGCGCCAGCAGCCAAATAGACTTGGGACTAGCAGCCTACGAGCAGTACTTC. The chain combines TRBV4-1 with TRBJ2-5; 9 bases are a match to TRBD2. Judging by the DNA end, TRBJ2-7 fits better; the J call may be wrong. Germline V gene data show CDR1 as MGHRA and CDR2 as YSYEKL. The CDR3 sequence is 17 residues long.